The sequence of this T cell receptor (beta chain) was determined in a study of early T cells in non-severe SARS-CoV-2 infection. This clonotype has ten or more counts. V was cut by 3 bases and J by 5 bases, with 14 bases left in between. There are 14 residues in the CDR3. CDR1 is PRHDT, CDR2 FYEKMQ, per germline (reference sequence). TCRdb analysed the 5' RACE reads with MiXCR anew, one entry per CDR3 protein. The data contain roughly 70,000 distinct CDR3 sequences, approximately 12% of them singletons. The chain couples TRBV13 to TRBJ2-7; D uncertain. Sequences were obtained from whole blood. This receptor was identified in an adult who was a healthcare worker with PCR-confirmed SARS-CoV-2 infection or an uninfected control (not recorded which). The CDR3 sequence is CASSFRVRGDEQYF. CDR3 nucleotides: TGTGCCAGCAGCTTTAGAGTGAGAGGTGACGAGCAGTACTTC.